Each of the 5 T cell receptor beta chains below was sequenced from the same sample in a study of kidney transplant recipient with SARS-CoV-2 infection. Each CDR3 protein is one row after TCRdb ran MiXCR on the reads. Among roughly 230,000 distinct CDR3 sequences, less than 35% were seen once, and the ten largest hold about 7%. Sequenced here: a blood sample, sampled at baseline and between days 110 and 120 from a kidney transplant recipient. The receptor set was obtained from a young adult male patient who had COVID-19 and was a kidney transplant recipient. Part of the T cell pool may stem from the graft donor.

To note about this clonotype: A much bigger clone sits one base away, suggesting this may be a read error. J is TRBJ2-2 and V is TRBV3-1; perhaps D is TRBD1 or TRBD2 (5 bases each). The CDR3 runs 17 residues. Germline lookup yields CDR1 LGHDT and CDR2 YNNKEL (reference sequence). The CDR3 bases are TGTGCCAGCAGCGGTGGGGCTCCCATTTCAGGCTTGACCGGGGAGCCGTTT. It specifies CASSGGAPISGLTGEPF.

As to this clonotype: This clone may be a read error of a much larger clone one base away. The chain carries TRBV20-1 and TRBJ1-3; 7 positions agree with TRBD1. The CDR3 sequence is 14 residues long. The junction had 2 bases not matched to a gene; V was cut back by 3 bases and J by 0 bases. Germline V gene data show CDR1 as DFQATT and CDR2 as SNEGSKA (reference sequence). CDR3 loop: CSASDRDSGNTIYF. The CDR3 bases are TGCAGTGCTAGCGACAGGGACTCTGGAAACACCATATATTTT.

This clonotype was observed a few times. V gene TRBV2 combines with J gene TRBJ1-4, with a weak D call TRBD1 (6 bases). CDR3 size: 15 residues. Trimming left V 6 bases short and J 8 bases short, with 19 bases between. Per germline, CDR1 SNHLY and CDR2 FYNNEI. For the CDR3, the DNA is TGTGCCAGCAGGACTTCGGGACACGGAGGGGAAAAACTGTTTTTT. It yields the protein CASRTSGHGGEKLFF.

This clonotype was recorded at least ten times. V and J are TRBV7-2 and TRBJ1-3; D possibly corresponds to TRBD1 (5 bases). V lost 5 bases and J lost 0, with 17 bases in between. In germline, CDR1 is SGHTA, CDR2 FQGNSA. The length of the CDR3 is 17 residues. CDR3 nucleotide sequence: TGTGCCAGCAGCAACGGGGCAGGGAAGAGCTCTGGAAACACCATATATTTT. It codes for CASSNGAGKSSGNTIYF.

In regard to this clonotype: A read error may be the cause here, since a much bigger clone is one base away. The chain links TRBV19 to TRBJ1-5; a weak D match, TRBD1 (5 bases). The V end was cut by 9 bases, the J end by 3 bases, with 15 bases between. Germline V gene data show CDR1 as LNHDA and CDR2 as SQIVND (reference sequence). This CDR3 has 14 residues. The CDR3 sequence is CASAGQGLNQPQHF. The DNA for the CDR3 is TGTGCCAGCGCGGGGCAGGGCCTCAATCAGCCCCAGCATTTT.